These T cell receptor beta chains were read from a single sample in a study of cytomegalovirus exposure and HLA in healthy donors. This table comes from immunoSEQ multiplex PCR, and its TCRdb copy is limited to in-frame clones, with some not included. The sample has approximately 65,000 clones; roughly nine tenths are singletons. Material for sequencing was PBMCs. These receptor sequences come from a man aged 18 to 29 in good health and CMV-seronegative. Each CDR3 is given with its conserved first and last residue. D genes are given only for firm matches. Not every row has a clone size; where given, it reads once, few, many or a size class.

abundance,v_gene,d_gene,j_gene,CDR3aa,CDR3nt
NA,TRBV27,TRBD1,TRBJ2-7,CASNRQGAYEQYF,TGTGCCAGCAACAGACAGGGGGCCTACGAGCAGTACTTC
NA,TRBV19,NA,TRBJ1-2,CASRRRAKEGIGYTF,TGTGCCAGTCGTCGCAGGGCCAAGGAGGGAATTGGCTACACCTTC
NA,TRBV7-8,NA,TRBJ1-5,CASSQTESNQPQHF,TGTGCCAGCAGCCAGACAGAAAGCAATCAGCCCCAGCATTTT
NA,TRBV28,TRBD1,TRBJ2-4,CASSWDSWTVF,TGTGCCAGCAGTTGGGACAGCTGGACCGTTTTC
NA,TRBV7-8,NA,TRBJ1-3,CASSPRDFRSSGNTIYF,TGTGCCAGCAGCCCTCGGGACTTTCGGAGCTCTGGAAACACCATATATTTT
many,TRBV6-4,NA,TRBJ2-5,CASSPTAGVGQETQYF,TGTGCCAGCAGTCCAACAGCAGGGGTGGGGCAAGAGACCCAGTACTTC
NA,TRBV5-4,NA,TRBJ2-1,CASSFPSRNEQFF,TGTGCCAGCAGCTTTCCCTCGCGGAATGAGCAGTTCTTC
NA,TRBV7-2,NA,TRBJ1-2,CASSLSSGGGGGYTF,TGTGCCAGCAGCTTATCGTCGGGGGGAGGGGGAGGCTACACCTTC
NA,TRBV5-1,TRBD2,TRBJ2-3,CASSPQVGRALPDTQYF,TGCGCCAGCAGCCCCCAGGTCGGGAGGGCCCTCCCAGATACGCAGTATTTT
NA,TRBV28,TRBD1,TRBJ2-1,CASSSRQGYNEQFF,TGTGCCAGCAGTTCCCGACAGGGTTACAATGAGCAGTTCTTC
NA,TRBV7-8,TRBD1,TRBJ1-4,CASSSQQGQSEKLFF,TGTGCCAGCAGCTCACAACAGGGGCAAAGTGAAAAACTGTTTTTT
NA,TRBV4-3,NA,TRBJ1-3,CASSQGDRNSGNTIYF,TGCGCCAGCAGCCAGGGCGACAGAAACTCTGGAAACACCATATATTTT
NA,TRBV11-2,NA,TRBJ2-5,CASRQFAGYGTQYF,TGTGCCAGCCGCCAATTTGCAGGGTACGGGACCCAGTACTTC
NA,TRBV5-8,TRBD1,TRBJ1-1,CASRLGGTENTEAFF,TGTGCCAGCAGACTAGGGGGGACAGAGAACACTGAAGCTTTCTTT
NA,TRBV5-1,TRBD1,TRBJ2-1,CASSPGTVVNEQFF,TGCGCCAGCAGCCCCGGGACAGTGGTCAATGAGCAGTTCTTC
NA,TRBV7-2,NA,TRBJ2-7,CASSLFRLYEQYF,TGTGCCAGCAGCCTCTTCCGTCTATACGAGCAGTACTTC
NA,TRBV5-1,TRBD1,TRBJ1-4,CASSLPTPQGTNEKLFF,TGCGCCAGCAGCTTGCCGACCCCACAGGGGACTAATGAAAAACTGTTTTTT
NA,TRBV27,NA,TRBJ2-3,CASRRLTITDTQYF,TGTGCCAGCAGGAGGTTGACTATTACAGATACGCAGTATTTT
NA,TRBV28,TRBD1,TRBJ1-2,CASSVAGQGALIGYTF,TGTGCCAGCAGTGTAGCCGGACAGGGGGCGCTTATCGGCTACACCTTC
NA,TRBV7-8,TRBD2,TRBJ2-3,CASSLRTSSYRTDTQYF,TGTGCCAGCAGCTTACGGACTAGCAGCTACCGCACAGATACGCAGTATTTT
NA,TRBV15,NA,TRBJ2-5,CATSPTYQETQYF,TGTGCCACTTCTCCTACGTACCAAGAGACCCAGTACTTC
NA,TRBV6-1,TRBD2,TRBJ2-5,CASSEASSGSLQTQYF,TGTGCCAGCAGTGAAGCGAGTAGCGGGAGTCTACAGACCCAGTACTTC
once,TRBV10-3,NA,TRBJ1-2,CAVGGLPRDYGYTF,TGTGCCGTCGGGGGGCTCCCTAGGGACTATGGCTACACCTTC
once,TRBV5-1,TRBD2,TRBJ2-3,CASSSGLAASTDTQYF,TGCGCCAGCAGCTCGGGACTAGCGGCTAGCACAGATACGCAGTATTTT
NA,TRBV29-1,NA,TRBJ1-2,CSVEDLRAGEGYTF,TGCAGCGTTGAAGATCTTAGGGCAGGGGAAGGCTACACCTTC
NA,TRBV29-1,TRBD1,TRBJ1-2,CSVTGTVLLGYGYTF,TGCAGCGTGACCGGGACAGTCCTTTTGGGCTATGGCTACACCTTC
once,TRBV20-1,TRBD1,TRBJ2-1,CSAGDRGIFF,TGCAGTGCTGGGGACAGGGGGATTTTCTTC
NA,TRBV5-6,NA,TRBJ1-4,CASSFGQNEKLFF,TGTGCCAGCAGCTTTGGACAGAATGAAAAACTGTTTTTT